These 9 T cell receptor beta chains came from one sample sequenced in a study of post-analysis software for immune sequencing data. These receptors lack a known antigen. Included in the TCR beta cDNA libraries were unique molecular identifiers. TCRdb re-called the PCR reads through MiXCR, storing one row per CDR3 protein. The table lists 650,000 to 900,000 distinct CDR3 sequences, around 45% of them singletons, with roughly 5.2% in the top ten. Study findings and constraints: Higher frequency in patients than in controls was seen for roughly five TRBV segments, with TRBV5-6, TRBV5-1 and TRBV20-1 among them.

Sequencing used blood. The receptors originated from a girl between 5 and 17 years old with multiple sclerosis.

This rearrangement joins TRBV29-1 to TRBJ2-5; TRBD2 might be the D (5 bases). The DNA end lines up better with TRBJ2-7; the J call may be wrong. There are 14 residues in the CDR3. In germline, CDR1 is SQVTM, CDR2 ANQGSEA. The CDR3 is CSVGPTWLADEQYF. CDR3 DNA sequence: TGCAGCGTTGGCCCGACGTGGCTAGCCGACGAGCAGTACTTC.

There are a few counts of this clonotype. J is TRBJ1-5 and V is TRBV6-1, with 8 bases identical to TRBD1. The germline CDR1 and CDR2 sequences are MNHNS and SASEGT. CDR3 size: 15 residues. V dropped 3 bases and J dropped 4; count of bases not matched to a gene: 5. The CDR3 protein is CASSEGTGPNQPQHF. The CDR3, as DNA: TGTGCCAGCAGTGAGGGGACAGGCCCAAATCAGCCCCAGCATTTT.

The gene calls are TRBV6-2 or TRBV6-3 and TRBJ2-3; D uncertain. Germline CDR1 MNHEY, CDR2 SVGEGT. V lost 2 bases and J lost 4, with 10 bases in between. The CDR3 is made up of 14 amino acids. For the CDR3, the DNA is TGTGCCAGCAGTTACAGCAAGGGCCCAGATACGCAGTATTTT. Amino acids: CASSYSKGPDTQYF.

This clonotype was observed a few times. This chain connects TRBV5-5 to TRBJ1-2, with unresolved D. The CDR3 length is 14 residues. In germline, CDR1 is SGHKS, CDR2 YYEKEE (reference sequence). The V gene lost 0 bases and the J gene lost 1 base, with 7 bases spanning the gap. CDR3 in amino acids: CASSLGHLNYGYTF. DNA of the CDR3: TGTGCCAGCAGCTTGGGGCACCTTAACTATGGCTACACCTTC.

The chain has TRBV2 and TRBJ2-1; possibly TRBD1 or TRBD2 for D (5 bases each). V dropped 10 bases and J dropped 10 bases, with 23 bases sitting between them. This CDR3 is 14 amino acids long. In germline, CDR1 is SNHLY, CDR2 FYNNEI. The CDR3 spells CATGGGHATYEQFF. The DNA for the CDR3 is TGTGCCACGGGTGGAGGACACGCAACCTACGAGCAGTTCTTC.

The CDR3 sequence is CASSFQPGVKSSYNSPLHF. CDR3 in DNA: TGTGCCAGCAGTTTCCAGCCAGGGGTCAAAAGCTCCTATAATTCACCCCTCCACTTT. The chain joins TRBV12-3 or TRBV12-4 to TRBJ1-6; a weak D match, TRBD1 (6 bases). The CDR3 is 19 residues long. V was cut by 3 bases and J by 0 bases, with 18 bases left in between.

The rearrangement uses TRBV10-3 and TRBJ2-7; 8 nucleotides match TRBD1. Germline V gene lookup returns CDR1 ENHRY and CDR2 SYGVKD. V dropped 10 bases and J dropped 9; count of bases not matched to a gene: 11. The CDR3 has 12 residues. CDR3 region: CASNTGGHGQYF. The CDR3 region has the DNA TGTGCCAGCAATACAGGGGGACACGGGCAGTACTTC.

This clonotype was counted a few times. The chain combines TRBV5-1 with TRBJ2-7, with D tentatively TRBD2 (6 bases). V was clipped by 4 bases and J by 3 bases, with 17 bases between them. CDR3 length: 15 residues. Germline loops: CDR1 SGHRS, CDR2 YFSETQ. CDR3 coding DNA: TGCGCCAGCAGCCAGGGACTTCTCCCAAACTACGAGCAGTACTTC. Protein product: CASSQGLLPNYEQYF. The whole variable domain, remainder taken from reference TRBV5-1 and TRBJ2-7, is KAGVTQTPRYLIKTRGQQVTLSCSPISGHRSVSWYQQTPGQGLQFLFEYFSETQRNKGNFPGRFSGRQFSNSRSEMNVSTLELGDSALYLCASSQGLLPNYEQYFGPGTRLTVT.

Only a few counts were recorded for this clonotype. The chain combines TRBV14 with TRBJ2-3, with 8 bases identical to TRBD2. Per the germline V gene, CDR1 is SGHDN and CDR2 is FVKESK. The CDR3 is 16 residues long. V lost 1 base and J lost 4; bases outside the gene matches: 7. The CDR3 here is CASSQAGLEMADTQYF. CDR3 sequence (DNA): TGTGCCAGCAGCCAAGCGGGACTAGAGATGGCAGATACGCAGTATTTT.